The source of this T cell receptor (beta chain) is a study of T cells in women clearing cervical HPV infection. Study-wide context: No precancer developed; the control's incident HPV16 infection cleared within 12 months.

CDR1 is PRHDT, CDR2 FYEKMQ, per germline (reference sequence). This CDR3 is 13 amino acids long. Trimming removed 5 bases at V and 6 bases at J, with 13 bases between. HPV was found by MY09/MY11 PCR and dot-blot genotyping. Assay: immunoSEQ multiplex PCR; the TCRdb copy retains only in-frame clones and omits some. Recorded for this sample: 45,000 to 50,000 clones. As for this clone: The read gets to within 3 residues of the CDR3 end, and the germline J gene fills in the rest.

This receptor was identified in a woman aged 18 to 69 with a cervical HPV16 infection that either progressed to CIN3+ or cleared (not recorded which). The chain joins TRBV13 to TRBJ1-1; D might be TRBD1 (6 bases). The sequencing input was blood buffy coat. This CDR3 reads CASSETNRAEAFF. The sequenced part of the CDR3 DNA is TGTGCCAGCAGCGAAACCAACAGGGCTGAA.